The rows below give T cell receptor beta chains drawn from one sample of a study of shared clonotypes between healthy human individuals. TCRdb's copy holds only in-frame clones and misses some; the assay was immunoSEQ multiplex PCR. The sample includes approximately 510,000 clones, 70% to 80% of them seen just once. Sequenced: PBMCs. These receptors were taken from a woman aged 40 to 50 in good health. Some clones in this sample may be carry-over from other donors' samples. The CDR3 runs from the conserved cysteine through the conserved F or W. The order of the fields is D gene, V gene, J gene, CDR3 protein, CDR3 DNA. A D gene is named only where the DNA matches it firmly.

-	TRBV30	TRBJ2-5	CAWSGFSGTQETQYF	TGTGCCTGGAGTGGTTTTAGCGGTACCCAAGAGACCCAGTACTTC
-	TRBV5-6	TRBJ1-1	CASSLGRGYTEAFF	TGTGCCAGCAGCTTGGGCAGGGGTTACACTGAAGCTTTCTTT
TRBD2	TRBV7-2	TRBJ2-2	CASSTYAGLAAGELFF	TGTGCCAGCAGCACATACGCGGGACTAGCTGCCGGGGAGCTGTTTTTT
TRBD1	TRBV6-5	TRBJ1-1	CASTLKGDRKAFF	TGTGCCAGCACCCTAAAAGGGGACAGAAAAGCTTTCTTT
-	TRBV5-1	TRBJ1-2	CASSLDPGMVSGYTF	TGCGCCAGCAGCTTGGATCCGGGGATGGTCTCTGGCTACACCTTC
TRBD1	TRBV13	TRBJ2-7	CASSLVIGQGNEQYF	TGTGCCAGCAGCTTAGTCATTGGACAGGGGAACGAGCAGTACTTC
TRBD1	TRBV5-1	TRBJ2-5	CASSLAQGAGETQYF	TGCGCCAGCAGCTTGGCCCAGGGGGCTGGGGAGACCCAGTACTTC
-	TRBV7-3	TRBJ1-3	CASSLSKGNTIYF	TGTGCCAGCAGCTTAAGCAAAGGAAACACCATATATTTT
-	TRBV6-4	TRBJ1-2	CASSMDGLYGYTF	TGTGCCAGCAGCATGGACGGACTCTATGGCTACACCTTC
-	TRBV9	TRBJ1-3	CASSVEPAPSSGNTIYF	TGTGCCAGCAGCGTAGAGCCCGCACCAAGCTCTGGAAACACCATATATTTT
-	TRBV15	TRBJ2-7	CATSLSRGTYEQYF	TGTGCCACCAGCCTCTCCCGGGGGACCTACGAGCAGTACTTC
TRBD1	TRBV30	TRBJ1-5	CAWSMGQEVSAQHF	TGTGCCTGGAGCATGGGACAGGAGGTTTCAGCCCAGCATTTT
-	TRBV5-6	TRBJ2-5	CASSLRPQETQYF	TGTGCCAGCAGCCTCCGCCCCCAAGAGACCCAGTACTTC
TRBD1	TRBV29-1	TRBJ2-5	CSVTKTGSQETQYF	TGCAGCGTAACCAAGACAGGGAGTCAAGAGACCCAGTACTTC